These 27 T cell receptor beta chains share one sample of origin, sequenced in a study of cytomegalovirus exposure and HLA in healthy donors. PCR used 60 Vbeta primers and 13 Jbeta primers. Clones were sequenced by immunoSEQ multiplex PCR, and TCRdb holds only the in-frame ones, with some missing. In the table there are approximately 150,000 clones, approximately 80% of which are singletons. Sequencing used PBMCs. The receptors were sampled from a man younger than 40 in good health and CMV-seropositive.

CDR3 loop: CASRPRGLSPLHF. As DNA, the CDR3 is TGTGCCAGCAGACCCAGGGGGCTTTCACCCCTCCACTTT. The chain couples TRBV6-5 to TRBJ1-6; TRBD1 matches 8 bases. Germline V gene lookup returns CDR1 MNHEY and CDR2 SVGAGI. The V segment lost 6 bases and the J segment 9 bases; nucleotides outside the gene matches: 4. The CDR3 sequence is 13 residues long.

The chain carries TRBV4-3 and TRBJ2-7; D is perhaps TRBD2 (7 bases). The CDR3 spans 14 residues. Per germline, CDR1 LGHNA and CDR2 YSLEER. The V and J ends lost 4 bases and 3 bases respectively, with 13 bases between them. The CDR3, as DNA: TGCGCCAGCAGCCCCCTGGGAGGGGGCTACGAGCAGTACTTC. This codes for CASSPLGGGYEQYF.

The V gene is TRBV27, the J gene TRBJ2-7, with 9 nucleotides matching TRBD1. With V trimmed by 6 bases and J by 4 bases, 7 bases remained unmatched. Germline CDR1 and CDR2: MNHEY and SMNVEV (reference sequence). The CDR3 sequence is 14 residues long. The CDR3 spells CASRRGQGRYEQYF. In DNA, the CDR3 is TGTGCCAGCAGGCGAGGACAGGGGCGATACGAGCAGTACTTC.

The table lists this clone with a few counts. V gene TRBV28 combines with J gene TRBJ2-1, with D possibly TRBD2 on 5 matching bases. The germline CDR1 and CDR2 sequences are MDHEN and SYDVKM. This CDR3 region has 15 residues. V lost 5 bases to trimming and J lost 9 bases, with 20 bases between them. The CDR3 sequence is CASSEPVQRASEQFF. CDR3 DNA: TGTGCCAGCAGTGAGCCGGTACAGAGGGCGAGTGAGCAGTTCTTC.

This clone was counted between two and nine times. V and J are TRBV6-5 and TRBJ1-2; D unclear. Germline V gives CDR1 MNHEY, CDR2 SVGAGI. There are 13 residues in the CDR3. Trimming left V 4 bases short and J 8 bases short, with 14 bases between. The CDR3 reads CASSWGGKSGYTF. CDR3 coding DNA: TGTGCCAGCAGTTGGGGAGGCAAATCGGGCTACACCTTC.

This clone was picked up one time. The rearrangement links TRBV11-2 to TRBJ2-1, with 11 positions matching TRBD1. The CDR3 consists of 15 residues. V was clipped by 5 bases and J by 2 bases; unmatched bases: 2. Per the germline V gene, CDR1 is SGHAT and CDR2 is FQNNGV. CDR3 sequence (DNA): TGTGCCAGCAGCCTGGGACAGGGGGCCTACAATGAGCAGTTCTTC. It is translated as CASSLGQGAYNEQFF. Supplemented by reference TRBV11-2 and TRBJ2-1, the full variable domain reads EAGVAQSPRYKIIEKRQSVAFWCNPISGHATLYWYQQILGQGPKLLIQFQNNGVVDDSQLPKDRFSAERLKGVDSTLKIQPAKLEDSAVYLCASSLGQGAYNEQFFGPGTRLTVL.

The CDR3 reads CASSSQTIGSQYF. The CDR3 region has the DNA TGTGCCAGCAGTTCTCAGACTATTGGCAGTCAGTACTTC. The chain joins TRBV28 to TRBJ2-4; weak D call: TRBD2 (5 bases). Germline V lookup: CDR1 MDHEN, CDR2 SYDVKM. The V end was cut by 4 bases, the J end by 12 bases, with 16 bases between. The CDR3 spans 13 residues.

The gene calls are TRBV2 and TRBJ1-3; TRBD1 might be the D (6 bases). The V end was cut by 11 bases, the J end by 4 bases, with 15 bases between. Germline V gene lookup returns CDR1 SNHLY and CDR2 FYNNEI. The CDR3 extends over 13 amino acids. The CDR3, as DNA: TGTGCCGTACAGGGTGCTACAGGAAACACCATATATTTT. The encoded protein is CAVQGATGNTIYF.

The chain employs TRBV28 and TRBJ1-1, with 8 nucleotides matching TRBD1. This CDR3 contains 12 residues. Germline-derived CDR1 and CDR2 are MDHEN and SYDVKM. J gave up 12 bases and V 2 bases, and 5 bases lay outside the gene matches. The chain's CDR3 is CASSLGQGGTFF. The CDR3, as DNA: TGTGCCAGCAGTTTAGGACAGGGAGGAACTTTCTTT.

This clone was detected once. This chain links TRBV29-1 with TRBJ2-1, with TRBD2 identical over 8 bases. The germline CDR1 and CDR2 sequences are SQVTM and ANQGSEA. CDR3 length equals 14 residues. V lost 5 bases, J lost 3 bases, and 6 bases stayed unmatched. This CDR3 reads CSVLSGVNYNEQFF. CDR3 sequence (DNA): TGCAGCGTTCTTAGCGGGGTGAACTACAATGAGCAGTTCTTC.

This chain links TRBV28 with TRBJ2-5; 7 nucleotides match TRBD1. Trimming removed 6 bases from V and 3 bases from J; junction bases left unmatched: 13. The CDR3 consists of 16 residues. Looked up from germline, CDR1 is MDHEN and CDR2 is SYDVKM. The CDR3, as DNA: TGTGCCAGCAGGTTACAGGGGAGCGTTGGGAAAGAGACCCAGTACTTC. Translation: CASRLQGSVGKETQYF.

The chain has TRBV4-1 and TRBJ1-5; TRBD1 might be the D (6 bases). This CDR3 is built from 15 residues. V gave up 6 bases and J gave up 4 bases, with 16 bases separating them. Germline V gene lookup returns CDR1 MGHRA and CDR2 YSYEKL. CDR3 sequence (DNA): TGCGCCAGCAGACCAGGGGCGATTGGGAATCAGCCCCAGCATTTT. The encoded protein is CASRPGAIGNQPQHF.

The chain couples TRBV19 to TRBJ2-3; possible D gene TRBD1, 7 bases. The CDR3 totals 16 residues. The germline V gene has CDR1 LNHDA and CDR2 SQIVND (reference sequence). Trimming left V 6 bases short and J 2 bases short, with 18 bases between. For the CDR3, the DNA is TGTGCCAGTAGCCGCGGGGACAGCTTATTCACAGATACGCAGTATTTT. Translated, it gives CASSRGDSLFTDTQYF.

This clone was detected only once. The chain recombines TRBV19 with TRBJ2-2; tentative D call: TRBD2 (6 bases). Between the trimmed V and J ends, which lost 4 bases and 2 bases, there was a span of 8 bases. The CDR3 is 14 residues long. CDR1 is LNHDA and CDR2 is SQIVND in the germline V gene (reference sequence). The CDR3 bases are TGTGCCAGTAGTACCGGGGGTAACACCGGGGAGCTGTTTTTT. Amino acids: CASSTGGNTGELFF. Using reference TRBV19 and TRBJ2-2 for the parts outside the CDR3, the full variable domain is DGGITQSPKYLFRKEGQNVTLSCEQNLNHDAMYWYRQDPGQGLRLIYYSQIVNDFQKGDIAEGYSVSREKKESFPLTVTSAQKNPTAFYLCASSTGGNTGELFFGEGSRLTVL.

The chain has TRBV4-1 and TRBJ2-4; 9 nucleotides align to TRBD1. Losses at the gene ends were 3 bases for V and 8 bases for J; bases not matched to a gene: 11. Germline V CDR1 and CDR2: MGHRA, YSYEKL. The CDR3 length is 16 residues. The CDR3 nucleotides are TGCGCCAGCAGCCACCCCCCTGACAGGGGGGACGACATTCAGTACTTC. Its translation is CASSHPPDRGDDIQYF.

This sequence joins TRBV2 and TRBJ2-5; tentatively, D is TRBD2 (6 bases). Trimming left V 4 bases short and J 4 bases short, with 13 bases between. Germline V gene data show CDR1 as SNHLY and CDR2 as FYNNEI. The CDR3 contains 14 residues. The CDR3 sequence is CASSAQDGGETQYF. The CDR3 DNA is TGTGCCAGCAGTGCGCAGGACGGGGGAGAGACCCAGTACTTC.

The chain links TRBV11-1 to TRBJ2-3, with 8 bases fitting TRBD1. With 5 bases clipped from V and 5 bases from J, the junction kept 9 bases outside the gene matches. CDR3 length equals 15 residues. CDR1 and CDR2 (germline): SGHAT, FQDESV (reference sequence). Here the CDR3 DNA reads TGTGCCAGCAGCCGATTACAGGGGGTTGGAGATACGCAGTATTTT. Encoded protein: CASSRLQGVGDTQYF.

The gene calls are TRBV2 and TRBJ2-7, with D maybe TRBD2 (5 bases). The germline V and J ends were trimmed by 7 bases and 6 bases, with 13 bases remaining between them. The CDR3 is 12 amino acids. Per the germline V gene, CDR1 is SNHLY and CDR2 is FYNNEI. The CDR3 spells CASTVLASEQYF. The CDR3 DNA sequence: TGTGCCAGCACCGTCCTAGCCTCCGAGCAGTACTTC.

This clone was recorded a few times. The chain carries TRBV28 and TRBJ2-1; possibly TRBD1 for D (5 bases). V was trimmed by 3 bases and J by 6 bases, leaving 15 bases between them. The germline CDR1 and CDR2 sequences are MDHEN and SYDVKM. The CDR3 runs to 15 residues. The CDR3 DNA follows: TGTGCCAGCAGTTTTATCGGCCAGGGAATCAATGAGCAGTTCTTC. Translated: CASSFIGQGINEQFF.

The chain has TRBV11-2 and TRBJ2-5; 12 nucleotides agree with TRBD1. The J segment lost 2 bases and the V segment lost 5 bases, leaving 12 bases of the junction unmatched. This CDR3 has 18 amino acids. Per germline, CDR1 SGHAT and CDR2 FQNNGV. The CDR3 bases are TGTGCCAGCAGCCGGGGACAGGGGGCTTATAGTTTGCAAGAGACCCAGTACTTC. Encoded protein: CASSRGQGAYSLQETQYF.

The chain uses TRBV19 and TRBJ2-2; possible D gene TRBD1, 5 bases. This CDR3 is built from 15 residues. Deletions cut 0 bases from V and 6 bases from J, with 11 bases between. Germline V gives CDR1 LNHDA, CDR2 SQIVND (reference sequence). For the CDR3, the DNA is TGTGCCAGTAGTATAGAATCAGGGTATGCCGGGGAGCTGTTTTTT. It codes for CASSIESGYAGELFF.

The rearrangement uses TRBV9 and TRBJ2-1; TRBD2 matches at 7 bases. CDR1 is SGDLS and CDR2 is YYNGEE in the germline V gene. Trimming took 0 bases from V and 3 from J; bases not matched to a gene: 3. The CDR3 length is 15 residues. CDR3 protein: CASSVAPSGYNEQFF. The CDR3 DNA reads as TGTGCCAGCAGCGTAGCTCCTAGCGGCTACAATGAGCAGTTCTTC.

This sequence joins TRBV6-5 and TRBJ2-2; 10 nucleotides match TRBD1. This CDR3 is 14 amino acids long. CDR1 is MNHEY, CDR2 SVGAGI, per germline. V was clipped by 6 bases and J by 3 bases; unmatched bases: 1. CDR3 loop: CASRGTGDTGELFF. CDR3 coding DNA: TGTGCCAGCAGAGGGACAGGGGACACCGGGGAGCTGTTTTTT.

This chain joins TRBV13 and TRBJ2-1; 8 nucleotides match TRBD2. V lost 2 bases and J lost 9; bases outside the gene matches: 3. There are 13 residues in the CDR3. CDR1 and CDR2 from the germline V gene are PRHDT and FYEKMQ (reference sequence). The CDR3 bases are TGTGCCAGCAGCTTACGGGGGGGCGTTGAGCAGTTCTTC. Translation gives CASSLRGGVEQFF.

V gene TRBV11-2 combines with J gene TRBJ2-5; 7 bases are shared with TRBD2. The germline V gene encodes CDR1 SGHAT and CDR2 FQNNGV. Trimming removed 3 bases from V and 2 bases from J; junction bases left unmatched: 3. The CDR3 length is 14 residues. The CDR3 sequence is CASSFSGRQETQYF. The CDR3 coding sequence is TGTGCCAGCAGCTTTTCCGGGAGGCAAGAGACCCAGTACTTC.

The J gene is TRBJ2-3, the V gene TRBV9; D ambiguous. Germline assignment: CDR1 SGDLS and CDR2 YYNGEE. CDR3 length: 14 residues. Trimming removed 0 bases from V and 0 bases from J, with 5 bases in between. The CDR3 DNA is TGTGCCAGCAGCGTAGTGTCGAGCACAGATACGCAGTATTTT. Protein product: CASSVVSSTDTQYF.

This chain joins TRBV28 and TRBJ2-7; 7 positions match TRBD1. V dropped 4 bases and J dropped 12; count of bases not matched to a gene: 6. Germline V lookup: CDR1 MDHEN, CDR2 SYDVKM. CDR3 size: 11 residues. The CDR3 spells CASSSADRWYF. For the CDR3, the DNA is TGTGCCAGCAGTTCCGCGGACAGGTGGTACTTC.